This T cell receptor (beta chain) was found in a study of control samples from healthy donors and cancer patients. This CDR3 spans 17 amino acids. Some clones are missing from TCRdb's copy, which holds only in-frame ones; the method was immunoSEQ multiplex PCR. The sample includes about 55,000 clones, 90% to 95% of them seen just once. Sequenced sample: blood. This rearrangement joins TRBV12-1 to TRBJ2-7; the D call in the table, TRBD1, was not verified against the DNA. TRBV12-1 is described as a pseudogene. The receptor comes from a man in his thirties or forties in good health. This chain's CDR3 is CASSFLWGQGGPYEQYF. CDR3 DNA sequence: TGTGCCAGCAGCTTTTTATGGGGGCAGGGGGGTCCCTACGAGCAGTACTTC.